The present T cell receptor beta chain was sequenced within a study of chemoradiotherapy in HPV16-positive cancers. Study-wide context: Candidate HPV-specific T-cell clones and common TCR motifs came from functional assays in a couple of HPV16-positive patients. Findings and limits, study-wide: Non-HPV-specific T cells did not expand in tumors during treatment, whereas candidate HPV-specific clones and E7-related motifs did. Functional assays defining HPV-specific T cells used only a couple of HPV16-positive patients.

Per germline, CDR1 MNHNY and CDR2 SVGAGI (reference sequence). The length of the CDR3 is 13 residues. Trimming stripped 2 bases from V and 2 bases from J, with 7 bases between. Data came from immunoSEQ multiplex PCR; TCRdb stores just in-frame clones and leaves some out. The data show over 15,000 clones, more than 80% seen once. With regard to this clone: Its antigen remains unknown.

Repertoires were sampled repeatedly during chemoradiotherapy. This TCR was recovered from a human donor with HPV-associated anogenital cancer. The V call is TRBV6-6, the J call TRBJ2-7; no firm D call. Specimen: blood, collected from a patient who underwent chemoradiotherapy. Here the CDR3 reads CASSYAGTYEQYF. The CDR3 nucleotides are TGTGCCAGCAGTTACGCAGGTACCTACGAGCAGTACTTC.